This TCR beta chain was recovered during a study of cytomegalovirus exposure and HLA in healthy donors. Whole-study results and caveats: A later analysis, which compared TCR beta chains of equal frequency, found the HLA-associated ones more clonally expanded. While the bulk of TCR sequences proved rare, some public TCRs turned up in many donors.

A remark on this clone: Its antigen is still unknown.

A multiplex PCR was run with 60 Vbeta primers and 13 Jbeta primers. Sequenced by immunoSEQ multiplex PCR; TCRdb stores in-frame clones only, minus some. The table has about 150,000 clones, over 60% seen once. The sequence was collected from a male donor in good health and CMV-seronegative. The sequencing sample was made of PBMCs.

CDR3 bases: TGCGCCAGCAGCTTGGGACAGGGGTTTAATGAAAAACTGTTTTTT. As protein: CASSLGQGFNEKLFF. This chain links TRBV5-1 with TRBJ1-4; 8 bases match TRBD1. The CDR3 is 15 residues long. Germline V gene data show CDR1 as SGHRS and CDR2 as YFSETQ. V shed 0 bases and J 4 bases; nucleotides not matched to a gene: 2.